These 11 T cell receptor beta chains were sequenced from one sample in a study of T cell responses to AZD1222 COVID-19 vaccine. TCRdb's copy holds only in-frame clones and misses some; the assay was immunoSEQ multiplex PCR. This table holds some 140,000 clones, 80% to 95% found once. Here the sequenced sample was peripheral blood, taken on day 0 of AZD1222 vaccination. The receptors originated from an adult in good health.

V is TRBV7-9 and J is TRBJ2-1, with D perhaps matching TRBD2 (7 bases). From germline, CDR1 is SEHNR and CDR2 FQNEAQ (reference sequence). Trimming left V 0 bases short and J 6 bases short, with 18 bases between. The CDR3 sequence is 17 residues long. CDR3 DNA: TGTGCCAGCAGCTTAGCGTTTGGGGGGCGCGGGGGCAATGAGCAGTTCTTC. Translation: CASSLAFGGRGGNEQFF. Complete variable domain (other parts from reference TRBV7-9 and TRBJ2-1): DTGVSQNPRHKITKRGQNVTFRCDPISEHNRLYWYRQTLGQGPEFLTYFQNEAQLEKSRLLSDRFSAERPKGSFSTLEIQRTEQGDSAMYLCASSLAFGGRGGNEQFFGPGTRLTVL.

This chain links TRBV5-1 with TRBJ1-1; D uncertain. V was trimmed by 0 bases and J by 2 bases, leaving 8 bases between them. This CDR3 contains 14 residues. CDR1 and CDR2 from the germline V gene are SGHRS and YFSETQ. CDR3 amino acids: CASSLVADNTEAFF. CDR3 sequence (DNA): TGCGCCAGCAGCTTGGTTGCAGATAACACTGAAGCTTTCTTT.

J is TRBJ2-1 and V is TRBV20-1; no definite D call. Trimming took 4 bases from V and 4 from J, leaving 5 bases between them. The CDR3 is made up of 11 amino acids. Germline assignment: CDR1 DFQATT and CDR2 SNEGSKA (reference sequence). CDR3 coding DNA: TGCAGTGCTATCCCTTACAATGAGCAGTTCTTC. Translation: CSAIPYNEQFF.

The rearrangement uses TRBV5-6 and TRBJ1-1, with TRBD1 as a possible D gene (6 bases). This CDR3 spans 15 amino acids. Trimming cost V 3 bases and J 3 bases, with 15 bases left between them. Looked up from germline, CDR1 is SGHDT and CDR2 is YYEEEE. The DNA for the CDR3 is TGTGCCAGCAGCTCATACAGGGAATTCGACACTGAAGCTTTCTTT. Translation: CASSSYREFDTEAFF.

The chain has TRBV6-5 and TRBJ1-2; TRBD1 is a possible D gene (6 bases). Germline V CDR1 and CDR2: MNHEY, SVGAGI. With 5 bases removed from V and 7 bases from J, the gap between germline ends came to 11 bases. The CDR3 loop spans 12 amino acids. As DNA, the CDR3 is TGTGCCAGCAGTCTTACAGGGTTTGGCTACACCTTC. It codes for CASSLTGFGYTF.

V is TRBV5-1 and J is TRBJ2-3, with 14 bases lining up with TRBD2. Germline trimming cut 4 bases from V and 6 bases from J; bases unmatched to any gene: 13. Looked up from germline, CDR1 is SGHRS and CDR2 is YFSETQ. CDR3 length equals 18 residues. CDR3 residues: CASSTTGTSGSLGDTQYF. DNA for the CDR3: TGCGCCAGCAGCACCACTGGGACTAGCGGGAGTCTGGGTGATACGCAGTATTTT.

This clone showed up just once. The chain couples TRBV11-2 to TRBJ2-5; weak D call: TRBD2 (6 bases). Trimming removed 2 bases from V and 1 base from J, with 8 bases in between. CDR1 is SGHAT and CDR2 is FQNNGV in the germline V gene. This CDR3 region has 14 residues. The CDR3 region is CASSLLSGQETQYF. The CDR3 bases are TGTGCCAGCAGCTTACTTAGCGGCCAAGAGACCCAGTACTTC.

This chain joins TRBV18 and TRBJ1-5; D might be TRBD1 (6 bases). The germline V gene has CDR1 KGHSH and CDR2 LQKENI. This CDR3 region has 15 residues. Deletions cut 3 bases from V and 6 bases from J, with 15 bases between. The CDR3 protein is CASSPSGGYGQPQHF. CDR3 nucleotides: TGTGCCAGCTCACCTTCGGGGGGCTACGGTCAGCCCCAGCATTTT.

CDR3 region: CASSLRGGVDYGYTF. CDR3 DNA sequence: TGCGCCAGCAGCTTGAGGGGGGGCGTGGACTATGGCTACACCTTC. The genes are TRBV5-1 and TRBJ1-2, with a tentative D call TRBD1 (6 bases). This CDR3 is 15 amino acids long. Trimming removed 1 base at V and 3 bases at J, with 13 bases between. Germline CDR1 SGHRS, CDR2 YFSETQ.

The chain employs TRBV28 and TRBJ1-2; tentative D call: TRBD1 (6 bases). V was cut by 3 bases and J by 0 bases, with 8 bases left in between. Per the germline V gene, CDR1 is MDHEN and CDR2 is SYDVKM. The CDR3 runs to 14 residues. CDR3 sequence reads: CASSLAGANYGYTF. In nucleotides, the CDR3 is TGTGCCAGCAGTTTGGCAGGGGCTAACTATGGCTACACCTTC.

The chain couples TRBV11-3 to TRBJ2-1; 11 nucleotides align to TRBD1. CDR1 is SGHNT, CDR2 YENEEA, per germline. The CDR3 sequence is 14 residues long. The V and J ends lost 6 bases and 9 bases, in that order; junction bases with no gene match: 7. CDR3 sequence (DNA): TGTGCCAGCAGTATCGCCGGGACAGGGGGTGAGCAGTTCTTC. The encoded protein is CASSIAGTGGEQFF.